The 5 T cell receptor beta chains given below trace back to one sample, sequenced in a study of regulatory T cells in long-lasting Graves disease. Documented time point: newly diagnosed GD, antithyroid drugs for less than 3 months. The authors made the TCR library using RNA they extracted from PBMCs. Sequencing libraries for TCR beta were prepared with iRepertoire HTBI primers and Arm-PCR of CDR3 regions. Via MiXCR, TCRdb re-called the multiplex PCR reads, giving one row per CDR3 protein. In the table there are about 210,000 distinct CDR3 sequences, approximately 18% of which are singletons. These data were also filed under a second study, of T cells in Graves' hyperthyroidism and ophthalmopathy.

The material was peripheral blood mononuclear cells (PBMCs), obtained at new diagnosis, from a patient treated with antithyroid drugs. The receptor source for this set is a woman in her 30s with Graves disease.

In this sample, this clonotype turned up many times. The rearrangement joins TRBV27 to TRBJ1-5; tentatively, D is TRBD1 (5 bases). Trimming stripped 5 bases from V and 0 bases from J, with 14 bases between. Germline CDR1 reads MNHEY; CDR2 reads SMNVEV (reference sequence). CDR3 size: 16 residues. The CDR3 spells CASSPRGTYSNQPQHF. The CDR3 DNA reads as TGTGCCAGCAGTCCCCGCGGGACTTATAGCAATCAGCCCCAGCATTTT.

This clonotype appeared many times. The chain couples TRBV6-2 or TRBV6-3 to TRBJ2-5; 10 bases are a match to TRBD2. Germline V gene sequence: CDR1 MNHEY, CDR2 SVGEGT. The CDR3 covers 16 residues. Trimming removed 5 bases from V and 2 bases from J; junction bases left unmatched: 8. CDR3 amino acids: CASSGLSGGVQETQYF. DNA of the CDR3: TGTGCCAGCAGTGGACTGAGCGGGGGGGTACAAGAGACCCAGTACTTC.

This clonotype has at least ten counts. The V call is TRBV28, the J call TRBJ1-5; D is unresolved. The CDR3 is 14 amino acids. Germline CDR1 is MDHEN and CDR2 is SYDVKM. Trimming stripped 4 bases from V and 0 bases from J, with 7 bases between. CDR3 in DNA: TGTGCCAGCAGTTCCCAGAATAGCAATCAGCCCCAGCATTTT. Translated: CASSSQNSNQPQHF. Full variable domain (outside the CDR3, taken from reference TRBV28 and TRBJ1-5): DVKVTQSSRYLVKRTGEKVFLECVQDMDHENMFWYRQDPGLGLRLIYFSYDVKMKEKGDIPEGYSVSREKKERFSLILESASTNQTSMYLCASSSQNSNQPQHFGDGTRLSIL.

This clonotype was picked up many times. The chain recombines TRBV12-5 with TRBJ1-2, with 12 positions matching TRBD1. Germline values: CDR1 LGHNT, CDR2 FRNRAP. With V trimmed by 3 bases and J by 4 bases, 9 bases remained unmatched. CDR3 length: 17 residues. The CDR3 DNA sequence: TGTGCTAGTGGTTTCCGGGGACAGGGGGCGTACGGCTATGGCTACACCTTC. Protein product: CASGFRGQGAYGYGYTF.

The chain has TRBV12-3 or TRBV12-4 and TRBJ2-1; 11 bases fit TRBD2. V lost 5 bases and J lost 3; bases outside the gene matches: 6. This CDR3 is built from 16 residues. The CDR3 nucleotides read TGTGCCAGCAGTGCTGTCCTAGCGGGAGGCTACAATGAGCAGTTCTTC. It yields the protein CASSAVLAGGYNEQFF.